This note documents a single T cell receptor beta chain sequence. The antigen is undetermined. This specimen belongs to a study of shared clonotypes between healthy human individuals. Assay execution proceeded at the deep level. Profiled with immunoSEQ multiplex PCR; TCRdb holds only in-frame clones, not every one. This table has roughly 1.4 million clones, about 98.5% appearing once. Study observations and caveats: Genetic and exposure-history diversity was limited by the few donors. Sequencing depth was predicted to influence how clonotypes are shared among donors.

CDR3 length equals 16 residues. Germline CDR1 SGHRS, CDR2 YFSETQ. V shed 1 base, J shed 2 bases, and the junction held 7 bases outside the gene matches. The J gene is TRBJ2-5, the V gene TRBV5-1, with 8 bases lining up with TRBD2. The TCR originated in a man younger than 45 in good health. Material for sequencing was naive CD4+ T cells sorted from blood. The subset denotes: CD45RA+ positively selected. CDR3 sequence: CASSLLLAAIQETQYF. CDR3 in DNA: TGCGCCAGCAGCTTGTTACTAGCGGCCATTCAAGAGACCCAGTACTTC.